These 23 T cell receptor beta chains were all obtained from the same sample, sequenced in a study of cytomegalovirus exposure and HLA in healthy donors (TCRdb year 2017). The library was made by the immunoSEQ multiplex PCR assay. A mixture of 60 forward primers for TCR Vbeta segments and 13 reverse primers for TCR Jbeta segments was used in the multiplex PCR. The source is immuneACCESS, and TCRdb retained only in-frame sequences with V and J called. Part of the clones is not carried over; for the studies checked, unresolved V genes explain less than half of this, and the remainder is unexplained. For this sample the table gives some 200,000 clones, of which around 62% were detected only once. The top ten hold roughly 2.9% of the sample. Input material: PBMCs. These receptors were obtained from a man aged 40-55 years in good health and CMV-seronegative.

This chain uses TRBV6-1 with TRBJ2-1; the D gene is possibly TRBD2 (6 bases). Germline V gene lookup returns CDR1 MNHNS and CDR2 SASEGT. The CDR3 has 15 residues. V was trimmed by 1 base and J by 16 bases, leaving 23 bases between them. DNA of the CDR3: TGTGCCAGCAGTGAAGTCGGCGGGGTGGGCCAGTGGCGTTTCTTC. This sequence encodes CASSEVGGVGQWRFF.

CDR3 DNA: TGTGCCAGCAGCCAAGATCTTGACAGGGCGAAGAACACTGAAGCTTTCTTT. It translates to CASSQDLDRAKNTEAFF. This sequence joins TRBV4-2 and TRBJ1-1, with 7 nucleotides matching TRBD1. J lost 1 base, V lost 0 bases, and 8 bases had no gene match. This CDR3 is built from 17 residues. The germline V gene has CDR1 LGHNA and CDR2 YNFKEQ.

The chain joins TRBV30 to TRBJ2-6; 8 positions match TRBD1. The CDR3 contains 20 residues. Germline CDR1 GTSNPN, CDR2 SVGIG (reference sequence). The V segment lost 0 bases and the J segment 0 bases; nucleotides outside the gene matches: 13. The CDR3: CAWSVFVLTGAPSGANVLTF. In nucleotides, the CDR3 is TGTGCCTGGAGTGTATTCGTGTTGACAGGGGCCCCCTCTGGGGCCAACGTCCTGACTTTC.

The CDR3 region is CASSLVLEETQYF. The CDR3 nucleotides read TGTGCCAGCAGCTTAGTCCTAGAAGAGACCCAGTACTTC. This chain joins TRBV11-2 and TRBJ2-5; no reliable D call. The CDR3 is 13 residues long. With 1 base removed from V and 3 bases from J, the gap between germline ends came to 6 bases. CDR1 SGHAT and CDR2 FQNNGV come from the germline V gene.

The rearrangement joins TRBV7-3 to TRBJ2-7; possibly TRBD2 for D (5 bases). Deletions cut 2 bases from V and 6 bases from J, with 14 bases between. The length of the CDR3 is 14 residues. Germline CDR1 reads SGHTA; CDR2 reads FQGTGA. The DNA for the CDR3 is TGTGCCAGCAGCTTAGACGGGAAGTCAACCGAGCAGTACTTC. Protein sequence: CASSLDGKSTEQYF.

This clone was observed a few times. This chain links TRBV4-3 with TRBJ2-3, with D tentatively TRBD2 (6 bases). The ends were cut back, 2 bases at V and 1 base at J, with 13 bases in the middle. Germline V CDR1 and CDR2: LGHNA, YSLEER. The CDR3 extends over 16 amino acids. CDR3 sequence (DNA): TGCGCCAGCAGCCAAAGACCGGGAGTAGGCACAGATACGCAGTATTTT. Translated, it gives CASSQRPGVGTDTQYF.

The rearrangement joins TRBV7-7 to TRBJ2-3, with 11 bases matching TRBD1. Germline CDR1 reads SSHAT; CDR2 reads FNYEAQ (reference sequence). V dropped 5 bases and J dropped 6; count of bases not matched to a gene: 4. The CDR3 spans 14 residues. The CDR3 loop is CASSAGQGADTQYF. In DNA form, the CDR3 reads TGTGCCAGCAGCGCAGGACAGGGGGCGGATACGCAGTATTTT.

This clone is a singleton in its sample. The rearrangement uses TRBV7-2 and TRBJ2-5, with TRBD2 as a possible D gene (5 bases). Germline CDR1 is SGHTA and CDR2 is FQGNSA. The CDR3 contains 14 residues. Trimming took off 1 base at V and 0 bases at J, with 6 bases between the two ends. The CDR3 sequence: CASSLGGYQETQYF. The CDR3 bases are TGTGCCAGCAGCTTAGGAGGGTACCAAGAGACCCAGTACTTC.

This sequence joins TRBV6-4 and TRBJ2-6; the D gene is possibly TRBD2 (6 bases). Germline V gene lookup returns CDR1 MRHNA and CDR2 SNTAGT. Deletions cut 6 bases from V and 0 bases from J, with 12 bases between. This CDR3 region has 16 residues. The CDR3 DNA follows: TGTGCCAGCAGCCCGGAGGGAGTCTCTGGGGCCAACGTCCTGACTTTC. This gives the protein CASSPEGVSGANVLTF.

The chain carries TRBV19 and TRBJ1-5; D call uncertain. Germline V gene sequence: CDR1 LNHDA, CDR2 SQIVND (reference sequence). The length of the CDR3 is 15 residues. V was clipped by 3 bases and J by 2 bases, with 11 bases between them. The CDR3 coding sequence is TGTGCCAGTAGTATCTCGTTGAGGGGCAATCAGCCCCAGCATTTT. This sequence encodes CASSISLRGNQPQHF. Together with reference TRBV19 and TRBJ1-5, the CDR3 gives the full variable domain: DGGITQSPKYLFRKEGQNVTLSCEQNLNHDAMYWYRQDPGQGLRLIYYSQIVNDFQKGDIAEGYSVSREKKESFPLTVTSAQKNPTAFYLCASSISLRGNQPQHFGDGTRLSIL.

J is TRBJ2-1 and V is TRBV19; 8 nucleotides agree with TRBD2. Trimming cost V 5 bases and J 5 bases; bases outside gene matches: 17. CDR3 length: 18 amino acids. Germline assignment: CDR1 LNHDA and CDR2 SQIVND (reference sequence). CDR3 in amino acids: CASSARGGASIFNNEQFF. The CDR3 DNA is TGTGCCAGTAGTGCTCGGGGGGGGGCTTCAATTTTCAACAATGAGCAGTTCTTC. The variable domain in full, with the rest retrieved from reference TRBV19 and TRBJ2-1, is DGGITQSPKYLFRKEGQNVTLSCEQNLNHDAMYWYRQDPGQGLRLIYYSQIVNDFQKGDIAEGYSVSREKKESFPLTVTSAQKNPTAFYLCASSARGGASIFNNEQFFGPGTRLTVL.

J is TRBJ1-1 and V is TRBV6-4, with 7 bases identical to TRBD1. V shed 5 bases and J 6 bases; nucleotides not matched to a gene: 9. The CDR3 is 14 amino acids. Germline lookup yields CDR1 MRHNA and CDR2 SNTAGT. The CDR3 nucleotides read TGTGCCAGCAGTACTAAAGGGGGCGCCGCTGAAGCTTTCTTT. It yields the protein CASSTKGGAAEAFF.

The chain joins TRBV7-8 to TRBJ1-1; 12 positions agree with TRBD1. The V and J ends lost 5 bases and 1 base, in that order; junction bases with no gene match: 8. Germline V gene lookup returns CDR1 SGHVS and CDR2 FQNEAQ. CDR3 length equals 17 residues. The CDR3 sequence is CASSRGTGGRGNTEAFF. CDR3 in DNA: TGTGCCAGCAGCCGCGGGACAGGGGGCCGGGGGAACACTGAAGCTTTCTTT.

V usage is TRBV19 and J usage is TRBJ1-4; a weak D match, TRBD1 (6 bases). The CDR3 totals 15 residues. The V gene lost 7 bases and the J gene lost 8 bases, with 20 bases spanning the gap. Germline values: CDR1 LNHDA, CDR2 SQIVND (reference sequence). The CDR3 loop is CASTPQAGAQEKLFF. The CDR3 DNA sequence: TGTGCCAGTACCCCACAGGCAGGGGCTCAGGAAAAACTGTTTTTT.

V and J are TRBV7-9 and TRBJ2-3, with D possibly being TRBD1 (7 bases). Trimming stripped 6 bases from V and 4 bases from J, with 11 bases between. CDR1 is SEHNR, CDR2 FQNEAQ, per germline (reference sequence). The CDR3 spans 13 residues. Written as DNA, the CDR3 is TGTGCCAGCAGAGGAGGGGGCTCAGATACGCAGTATTTT. Translation gives CASRGGGSDTQYF.

The V and J genes are TRBV5-8 and TRBJ1-2, with TRBD1 identical over 7 bases. The junction had 8 bases not matched to a gene; V was cut back by 2 bases and J by 4 bases. This CDR3 is built from 15 residues. Germline CDR1 is SGHTS and CDR2 is YDEGEE. CDR3 nucleotides: TGTGCCAGCAGCTTAAGCGTAGGGGGCGGCTATGGCTACACCTTC. Residues: CASSLSVGGGYGYTF.

The chain couples TRBV14 to TRBJ1-3, with 8 positions matching TRBD1. CDR1 is SGHDN and CDR2 is FVKESK in the germline V gene. The CDR3 length is 15 residues. The junction had 11 bases not matched to a gene; V was cut back by 5 bases and J by 8 bases. The CDR3 spells CASSARQGHGYTIYF. The CDR3 nucleotides read TGTGCCAGCAGCGCTAGACAGGGGCACGGATACACCATATATTTT.

This clone has just a few counts. The chain links TRBV7-2 to TRBJ1-1; unclear D gene. The CDR3 extends over 15 amino acids. Per germline, CDR1 SGHTA and CDR2 FQGNSA. Between the trimmed V and J ends, which lost 1 base and 0 bases, there was a span of 9 bases. In DNA, the CDR3 is TGTGCCAGCAGCTTAGTAGCCCCGGTGAACACTGAAGCTTTCTTT. Translated: CASSLVAPVNTEAFF.

The chain combines TRBV7-2 with TRBJ1-1; D uncertain. The CDR3 is 14 residues long. Germline V gene sequence: CDR1 SGHTA, CDR2 FQGNSA. V lost 7 bases to trimming and J lost 1 base, with 13 bases between them. The CDR3 loop is CASTLGRANTEAFF. The DNA of the CDR3 is TGTGCCAGCACTTTGGGGAGAGCGAACACTGAAGCTTTCTTT.

This clone has more than one count but fewer than ten. The rearrangement uses TRBV7-2 and TRBJ1-2, with D possibly TRBD1 on 5 matching bases. The CDR3 totals 15 residues. V was clipped by 4 bases and J by 7 bases, with 19 bases between them. CDR1 and CDR2 (germline): SGHTA, FQGNSA. The CDR3 DNA reads as TGTGCCAGCAGCTCAAATCTCCAGGGAGGAGCTGGCTACACCTTC. Its protein product is CASSSNLQGGAGYTF. Full variable domain (missing parts from reference TRBV7-2 and TRBJ1-2): GAGVSQSPSNKVTEKGKDVELRCDPISGHTALYWYRQSLGQGLEFLIYFQGNSAPDKSGLPSDRFSAERTGGSVSTLTIQRTQQEDSAVYLCASSSNLQGGAGYTFGSGTRLTVV.

This clone was found a few times. J is TRBJ2-3 and V is TRBV7-9, with D uncertain. Trimming stripped 2 bases from V and 2 bases from J, with 14 bases between. The CDR3 is 16 residues long. CDR1 and CDR2 (germline): SEHNR, FQNEAQ (reference sequence). The CDR3 reads CASSLFERPLTDTQYF. For the CDR3, the DNA is TGTGCCAGCAGCTTATTTGAGCGACCCCTCACAGATACGCAGTATTTT. The entire variable domain, with the rest obtained from reference TRBV7-9 and TRBJ2-3, is as follows: DTGVSQNPRHKITKRGQNVTFRCDPISEHNRLYWYRQTLGQGPEFLTYFQNEAQLEKSRLLSDRFSAERPKGSFSTLEIQRTEQGDSAMYLCASSLFERPLTDTQYFGPGTRLTVL.

The CDR3 DNA reads TGTGCCAGCAGTTCCGCAGCGGGCTCCTACGAGCAGTACTTC. Protein product: CASSSAAGSYEQYF. The genes are TRBV27 and TRBJ2-7; D is possibly TRBD2 (6 bases). This CDR3 is built from 14 residues. V was shortened by 4 bases and J by 0 bases, with 10 bases between the two germline ends. The germline gives CDR1 MNHEY, CDR2 SMNVEV (reference sequence).

V and J are TRBV30 and TRBJ2-7; tentative D call: TRBD1 (6 bases). V lost 4 bases and J lost 1, with 11 bases in between. The CDR3 covers 13 residues. Per germline, CDR1 GTSNPN and CDR2 SVGIG (reference sequence). CDR3 DNA sequence: TGTGCCTGGATCCGGGACAAATCCTACGAGCAGTACTTC. This encodes CAWIRDKSYEQYF.